The 15 T cell receptor beta chains listed next were all sequenced from one sample in a study of T cells in narcolepsy. Using immunoSEQ multiplex PCR, the repertoire was profiled, and TCRdb retains in-frame clones only, with some absent. The table includes under 35,000 clones, roughly four fifths detected once. The sample comprised CD45RA- memory CD4+ T cells from PBMCs. The origin of the receptors is a human donor with narcolepsy.

This sequence joins TRBV4-1 and TRBJ2-1; 15 positions agree with TRBD2. CDR1 is MGHRA, CDR2 YSYEKL, per germline. The V gene end was trimmed by 1 base and the J gene end by 1 base; junction bases not matched to a gene: 2. The CDR3 covers 18 residues. The CDR3 is CASSQVGTSGGSYNEQFF. The CDR3 nucleotides read TGCGCCAGCAGCCAAGTTGGGACTAGCGGGGGGTCCTACAATGAGCAGTTCTTC.

V and J are TRBV5-6 and TRBJ2-2, with 10 bases fitting TRBD2. Losses at the gene ends were 4 bases for V and 0 bases for J; bases not matched to a gene: 9. The germline gives CDR1 SGHDT, CDR2 YYEEEE. This CDR3 region has 18 residues. CDR3 sequence reads: CASSALGSGGTNTGELFF. The DNA of the CDR3 is TGTGCCAGCAGCGCACTGGGTAGCGGGGGGACGAACACCGGGGAGCTGTTTTTT.

V gene TRBV29-1 combines with J gene TRBJ2-6; 8 nucleotides match TRBD1. The V gene's germline CDR1 is SQVTM and CDR2 ANQGSEA. Trimming cost V 4 bases and J 0 bases; bases outside gene matches: 5. This CDR3 is 16 amino acids long. CDR3 sequence (DNA): TGCAGCGTTGGGGACAGGTCAAGCTCTGGGGCCAACGTCCTGACTTTC. Amino acids: CSVGDRSSSGANVLTF.

The chain recombines TRBV6-1 with TRBJ1-2; D is uncertain. The V end lost 1 base, the J end lost 7 bases, and 10 bases lay between the germline ends. This CDR3 is 13 amino acids long. In germline, CDR1 is MNHNS, CDR2 SASEGT. CDR3 bases: TGTGCCAGCAGTGAAGAACAAGGGTTTGGCTACACCTTC. Encoded protein: CASSEEQGFGYTF.

This sequence joins TRBV2 and TRBJ2-3; D remains ambiguous. The length of the CDR3 is 12 residues. Germline CDR1 and CDR2: SNHLY and FYNNEI. Trimming took 8 bases from V and 4 from J, leaving 10 bases between them. For the CDR3, the DNA is TGTGCCAGCCGTTATAGCCCAGATACGCAGTATTTT. This encodes CASRYSPDTQYF.

This clone was detected only a few times. The chain recombines TRBV27 with TRBJ1-5, with 7 bases aligning to TRBD1. From germline, CDR1 is MNHEY and CDR2 SMNVEV (reference sequence). The V segment lost 5 bases and the J segment 6 bases; nucleotides outside the gene matches: 10. CDR3 length equals 15 residues. The CDR3 nucleotides read TGTGCCAGCAGTCGCCAGACAGGGCAAGGTCAGCCCCAGCATTTT. Translating gives CASSRQTGQGQPQHF.

CDR3 nucleotides: TGTGCCAGCAGCCAGGGGATTATCAGATACAATGAGCAGTTCTTC. Protein: CASSQGIIRYNEQFF. V usage is TRBV7-7 and J usage is TRBJ2-1; the D gene is possibly TRBD1 (6 bases). Looked up from germline, CDR1 is SSHAT and CDR2 is FNYEAQ (reference sequence). Trimming pared 5 bases from V and 4 bases from J, leaving 15 bases between. The CDR3 consists of 15 residues.

The CDR3 sequence: CASSERTPLKGGELFF. The DNA for the CDR3 is TGTGCCAGCAGTGAGAGGACCCCCTTGAAGGGCGGGGAGCTGTTTTTT. The rearrangement links TRBV6-4 to TRBJ2-2, with no clear D. V was clipped by 3 bases and J by 7 bases, with 18 bases between them. Germline-derived CDR1 and CDR2 are MRHNA and SNTAGT. This CDR3 is 16 amino acids long.

V gene TRBV30 combines with J gene TRBJ1-3, with D possibly being TRBD1 (5 bases). The V end lost 4 bases, the J end lost 3 bases, and 7 bases lay between the germline ends. Germline CDR1 GTSNPN, CDR2 SVGIG (reference sequence). There are 12 residues in the CDR3. CDR3 residues: CAWTQGGNTIYF. The CDR3 bases are TGTGCCTGGACCCAGGGTGGAAACACCATATATTTT.

This clone was found a few times. The DNA for the CDR3 is TGTGCCAGCAGCGAAGGGGGGTTCACTGAAGCTTTCTTT. It specifies CASSEGGFTEAFF. The chain employs TRBV7-3 and TRBJ1-1; possible D gene TRBD1, 6 bases. This CDR3 spans 13 amino acids. With 5 bases removed from V and 4 bases from J, the gap between germline ends came to 11 bases. Looked up from germline, CDR1 is SGHTA and CDR2 is FQGTGA.

The V call is TRBV5-1, the J call TRBJ2-1; D gene unclear. Germline V gene data show CDR1 as SGHRS and CDR2 as YFSETQ. V dropped 0 bases and J dropped 2 bases, with 9 bases sitting between them. The CDR3 consists of 15 residues. CDR3 in DNA: TGCGCCAGCAGCTTGGGGGGAAACCCCTACAATGAGCAGTTCTTC. It translates to CASSLGGNPYNEQFF.

V and J are TRBV19 and TRBJ1-1; 7 bases map to TRBD1. The CDR3 consists of 13 residues. Germline CDR1 LNHDA, CDR2 SQIVND (reference sequence). V was clipped by 8 bases and J by 3 bases; unmatched bases: 6. The CDR3 is CASLKTGYTEAFF. CDR3 sequence (DNA): TGTGCCAGTCTAAAGACAGGGTACACTGAAGCTTTCTTT.

V is TRBV18 and J is TRBJ1-5, with D unclear. Trimming removed 6 bases from V and 0 bases from J, with 12 bases in between. CDR3 length: 15 amino acids. Looked up from germline, CDR1 is KGHSH and CDR2 is LQKENI. CDR3 nucleotides: TGTGCCAGCTCTCACGGCGGTCATAGCAATCAGCCCCAGCATTTT. Translating it yields CASSHGGHSNQPQHF.

The V call is TRBV11-2, the J call TRBJ1-5; unclear D gene. The V end lost 0 bases, the J end lost 4 bases, and 10 bases lay between the germline ends. Germline lookup yields CDR1 SGHAT and CDR2 FQNNGV. The CDR3 runs 15 residues. CDR3: CASSLDNSGNQPQHF. The CDR3 bases are TGTGCCAGCAGCTTAGATAATTCAGGAAATCAGCCCCAGCATTTT.

V and J are TRBV29-1 and TRBJ1-1, with D uncertain. CDR3 length equals 15 residues. Germline CDR1 is SQVTM and CDR2 is ANQGSEA. V was shortened by 1 base and J by 4 bases, with 16 bases between the two germline ends. Written as DNA, the CDR3 is TGCAGCGTTGAAGGAGGAGCAGGATGGTTCACTGAAGCTTTCTTT. Amino acid sequence: CSVEGGAGWFTEAFF. The whole variable domain, filled in from reference TRBV29-1 and TRBJ1-1, reads SAVISQKPSRDICQRGTSLTIQCQVDSQVTMMFWYRQQPGQSLTLIATANQGSEATYESGFVIDKFPISRPNLTFSTLTVSNMSPEDSSIYLCSVEGGAGWFTEAFFGQGTRLTVV.